Sequencing of this T cell receptor (beta chain) was carried out in a study of blood T cell repertoires in COVID-19 (dated by TCRdb to the early 2020s). Describing the broader study: Collaborator samples came from the United States, Italy and Spain and covered acute and convalescent phases of COVID-19. Nearly every sample came with metadata listing a de-identified subject ID, COVID-19 status, age in years and sex. The material from the prospective study consisted of cDNA or gDNA derived from T cells, B-cell-depleted T cells, or PBMCs. Samples were obtained from the ongoing ImmuneRACE study (first 160 participants) and from about 1,300 subjects provided by 6 global collaborators. Where HLA class I and class II types were available, the types were taken from metadata supplied by the sample provider, not from assay-based typing. A freely available public database, intended as a resource for researchers studying the immune response to SARS-CoV-2, is where the repertoires were released. Deeply sampled blood TCRbeta repertoires from subjects exposed to, actively infected with, or recovered from COVID-19 were included in the dataset. Broader findings and caveats from the paper: The quantity of clinical and demographic metadata differed by source and by participant and was supplied without curation.

TCRbeta CDR3 regions were amplified from genomic DNA using the immunoSEQ Assay, a bias-controlled multiplex PCR. The authors' pipeline ran thus. Nucleated cell counts per sample were estimated from amplification of reference gene primers within the assay. Sequence reads were collapsed and filtered to measure the absolute abundance of every unique TCRbeta CDR3 rearrangement. For each sample, productive Simpson clonality was calculated as the square root of Simpson's diversity index across productive rearrangements. The table was pulled from immuneACCESS by TCRdb, which kept in-frame rearrangements only. Such tables lose some clones; where checked, under half of the loss comes from unresolved V genes, and the rest has no known cause. That table supplies the V and J calls and clone size; D and trimming were determined from the DNA. The sample includes 120,000 or so clones, with roughly 90% observed a single time. The top ten clones comprise 6% to 8.5% of the sample.

Including cysteine and phenylalanine, the CDR3 has 13 amino acids. Only CDR3 DNA remains: 39 bases, in frame from the first base. Trimmed from V: 6 bases; trimmed from J: 3 bases; junction bases lacking a gene match: 2. Each collaborating institution followed its own protocols to collect whole blood in K2EDTA tubes. For TCRbeta analysis, collaborators shipped samples in one of three forms: frozen whole blood, isolated PBMCs, or DNA extracted from either of those sample types. Comment on this clone: It lacks a known antigen. Per-nucleotide qualities are absent, and no much larger clonotype sits a single base away.

The sequence came from a man in his forties or fifties with acute or convalescent COVID-19. The chain uses TRBV12-3 or TRBV12-4 and TRBJ2-1, with 7 bases in between that match TRBD1. Input material: peripheral blood. The bases are TGTGCCAGCAGGGGGGACAGCTACAATGAGCAGTTCTTC. This gives the protein CASRGDSYNEQFF.